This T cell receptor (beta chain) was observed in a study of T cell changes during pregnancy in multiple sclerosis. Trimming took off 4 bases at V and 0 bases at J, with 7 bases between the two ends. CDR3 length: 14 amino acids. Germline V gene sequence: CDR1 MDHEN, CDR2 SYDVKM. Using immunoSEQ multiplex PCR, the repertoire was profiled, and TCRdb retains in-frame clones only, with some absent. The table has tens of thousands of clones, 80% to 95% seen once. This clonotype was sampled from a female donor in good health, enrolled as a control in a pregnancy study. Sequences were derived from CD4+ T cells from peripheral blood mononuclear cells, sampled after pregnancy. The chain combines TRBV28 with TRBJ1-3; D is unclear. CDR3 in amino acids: CASSSPGSGNTIYF. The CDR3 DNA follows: TGTGCCAGCAGTTCCCCAGGCTCTGGAAACACCATATATTTT.